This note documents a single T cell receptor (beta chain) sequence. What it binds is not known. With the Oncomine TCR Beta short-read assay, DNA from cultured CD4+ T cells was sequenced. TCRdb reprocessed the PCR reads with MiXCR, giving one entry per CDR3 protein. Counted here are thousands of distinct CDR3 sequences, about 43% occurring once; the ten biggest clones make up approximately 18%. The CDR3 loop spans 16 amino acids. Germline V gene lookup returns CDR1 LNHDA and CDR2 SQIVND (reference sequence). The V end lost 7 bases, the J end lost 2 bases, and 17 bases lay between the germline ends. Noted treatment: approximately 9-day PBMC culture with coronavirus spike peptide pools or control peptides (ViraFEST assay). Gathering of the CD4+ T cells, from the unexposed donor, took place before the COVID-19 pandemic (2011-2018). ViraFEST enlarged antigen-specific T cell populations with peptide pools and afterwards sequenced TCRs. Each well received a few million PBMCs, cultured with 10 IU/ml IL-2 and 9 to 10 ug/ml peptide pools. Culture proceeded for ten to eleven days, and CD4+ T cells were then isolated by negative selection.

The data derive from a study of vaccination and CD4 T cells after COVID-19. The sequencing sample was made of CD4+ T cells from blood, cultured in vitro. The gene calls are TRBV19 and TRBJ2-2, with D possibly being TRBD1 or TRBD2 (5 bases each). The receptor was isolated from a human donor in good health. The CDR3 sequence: CASKRDLAGNTGELFF. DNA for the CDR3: TGTGCCAGTAAACGGGACCTCGCCGGTAACACCGGGGAGCTGTTTTTT.